This entry is about one T cell receptor (beta chain). Only in-frame clones appear in the TCRdb table, and some are missing; sequencing was by immunoSEQ multiplex PCR. The data hold fewer than 200,000 clones, with around 84% observed a single time. The entry originates in a study of blood T cell repertoires in COVID-19. Study as a whole: Collection of acute and convalescent COVID-19 samples took place in the United States, Italy and Spain. Nucleic acid was either cDNA or gDNA, and it came from T cells, B-cell-depleted T cells, or PBMCs.

The CDR3 runs 17 residues. Trimming at V came to 3 bases and at J to 1 base, leaving 7 bases not matched to a gene. CDR1 is MNHNS and CDR2 is SASEGT in the germline V gene. The sequenced sample was peripheral blood. The sequence derives from a human donor with acute or convalescent COVID-19. The donor label of this sample is uncertain. This chain joins TRBV6-1 and TRBJ2-4, with 9 bases identical to TRBD1. CDR3 nucleotides: TGTGCCAGCAGTGATTTACAGGGGGCAAGGGCCAAAAACATTCAGTACTTC. Protein sequence: CASSDLQGARAKNIQYF.